The clone carrying this T cell receptor (beta chain) was detected only a few times. In the original workflow: The authors estimated nucleated cell counts from reference gene primer amplification. Clones were sequenced by immunoSEQ multiplex PCR, and TCRdb holds only the in-frame ones, with some missing. V, J and clone size reflect that table, while D and trimming were determined from the DNA. The sample records 200,000 to 300,000 clones, 70% to 90% being singletons. The V end lost 4 bases, the J end lost 8 bases, and 18 bases lay between the germline ends. From germline, CDR1 is SGHNT and CDR2 YYREEE (reference sequence). The CDR3 runs to 14 residues. The data stem from a study of blood T cell repertoires in COVID-19. Study-wide context: The United States, Italy and Spain provided the acute and convalescent COVID-19 samples. The analysed material was cDNA or gDNA that came from T cells, B-cell-depleted T cells, or PBMCs.

Sequencing was carried out using peripheral blood. The V and J genes are TRBV5-4 and TRBJ1-2; D is ambiguous. The TCR sequence derives from a woman aged 40-49 years with acute or convalescent COVID-19. This CDR3 is CASSLAGRLGGYTF. CDR3 in DNA: TGTGCCAGCAGCCTAGCCGGGAGACTTGGCGGCTACACCTTC. Based on the CDR3 plus reference TRBV5-4 and TRBJ1-2, the full variable domain is ETGVTQSPTHLIKTRGQQVTLRCSSQSGHNTVSWYQQALGQGPQFIFQYYREEENGRGNFPPRFSGLQFPNYSSELNVNALELDDSALYLCASSLAGRLGGYTFGSGTRLTVV.